These 18 T cell receptor beta chains came from one sample sequenced in a study of blood T cell repertoires in COVID-19. Clones were read by immunoSEQ multiplex PCR, and TCRdb kept only the in-frame ones, dropping some. The table has about 320,000 clones, 90% to 95% seen once. The sequencing input was PBMCs or T cells enriched from blood (not recorded which). The receptors originated from a woman aged 30 to 39 who had been exposed to COVID-19.

The chain uses TRBV10-2 and TRBJ2-7, with 10 positions matching TRBD2. Germline trimming cut 2 bases from V and 4 bases from J; bases unmatched to any gene: 5. Germline CDR1 is WSHSY and CDR2 is SAAADI. This CDR3 region has 15 residues. The CDR3 loop reads CASSEKRGGNYEQYF. The CDR3 DNA reads TGCGCCAGCAGTGAGAAGCGGGGGGGTAATTACGAGCAGTACTTC.

The V and J genes are TRBV6-2 or TRBV6-3 and TRBJ1-5, with 8 bases that match TRBD1. The CDR3 totals 16 residues. Trimming removed 3 bases from V and 0 bases from J; junction bases left unmatched: 4. Germline loops: CDR1 MNHEY, CDR2 SVGEGT. CDR3 DNA sequence: TGTGCCAGCAGTTATTCAGGGGGCGATAGCAATCAGCCCCAGCATTTT. Translating it yields CASSYSGGDSNQPQHF.

This clone came up a few times. The J gene is TRBJ2-5, the V gene TRBV7-2; 9 bases align to TRBD2. Germline V gene sequence: CDR1 SGHTA, CDR2 FQGNSA. The CDR3 sequence is 15 residues long. With V trimmed by 5 bases and J by 4 bases, 8 bases remained unmatched. CDR3 bases: TGTGCCAGCAGCCCACAGCGGGGGGAGTCAGAGACCCAGTACTTC. Protein sequence: CASSPQRGESETQYF. Looking up the rest from reference TRBV7-2 and TRBJ2-5 gives the full variable domain: GAGVSQSPSNKVTEKGKDVELRCDPISGHTALYWYRQSLGQGLEFLIYFQGNSAPDKSGLPSDRFSAERTGGSVSTLTIQRTQQEDSAVYLCASSPQRGESETQYFGPGTRLLVL.

The genes are TRBV7-9 and TRBJ1-1, with D possibly being TRBD1 (5 bases). V lost 5 bases, J lost 10 bases, and 5 bases lay in between. The CDR3 consists of 9 residues. The germline V gene encodes CDR1 SEHNR and CDR2 FQNEAQ (reference sequence). The CDR3 spells CASSQGAFF. CDR3 coding DNA: TGTGCCAGCAGCCAGGGAGCTTTCTTT.

The rearrangement uses TRBV29-1 and TRBJ1-1; 7 bases line up with TRBD1. This CDR3 contains 14 residues. Trimming took 7 bases from V and 0 from J; bases not matched to a gene: 8. Germline CDR1 and CDR2: SQVTM and ANQGSEA. DNA for the CDR3: TGCAGCGCCATTAAGGGACAGCTGAACACTGAAGCTTTCTTT. Its translation is CSAIKGQLNTEAFF.

This clone is a singleton in its sample. V is TRBV18 and J is TRBJ1-3; D is uncertain. The CDR3 runs to 16 residues. V gave up 3 bases and J gave up 0 bases, with 12 bases separating them. From germline, CDR1 is KGHSH and CDR2 LQKENI. DNA for the CDR3: TGTGCCAGCTCACCCTCACACGGAGCCTCTGGAAACACCATATATTTT. This gives the protein CASSPSHGASGNTIYF.

The chain uses TRBV5-1 and TRBJ2-4; a weak D match, TRBD1 (5 bases). This CDR3 is 14 amino acids long. Trimming shortened V by 5 bases and J by 0 bases, and 9 bases separated the two germline ends. Germline V gene sequence: CDR1 SGHRS, CDR2 YFSETQ. CDR3 DNA sequence: TGCGCCAGCAGTTCAGGGATAGCCAAAAACATTCAGTACTTC. Translating it yields CASSSGIAKNIQYF.

The chain employs TRBV18 and TRBJ1-1; D not resolved. The CDR3 is made up of 15 amino acids. Per the germline V gene, CDR1 is KGHSH and CDR2 is LQKENI. Trimming took 3 bases from V and 3 from J, leaving 14 bases between them. DNA for the CDR3: TGTGCCAGCTCACCGACCCCGGGGAGAGACACTGAAGCTTTCTTT. Translated, it gives CASSPTPGRDTEAFF.

The genes are TRBV5-1 and TRBJ1-2; D possibly corresponds to TRBD1 (6 bases). CDR1 is SGHRS and CDR2 is YFSETQ in the germline V gene. The CDR3 length is 16 residues. Deletions cut 0 bases from V and 6 bases from J, with 18 bases between. The CDR3 bases are TGCGCCAGCAGCTTGGGGGGAACAGACAGGCTACATGGCTACACCTTC. It translates to CASSLGGTDRLHGYTF.

This rearrangement joins TRBV30 to TRBJ1-5; TRBD1 matches 8 bases. The germline CDR1 and CDR2 sequences are GTSNPN and SVGIG (reference sequence). This CDR3 comprises 14 residues. V lost 2 bases, J lost 7 bases, and 7 bases stayed unmatched. This CDR3 reads CAWSIGQGRQPQHF. In DNA, the CDR3 is TGTGCCTGGAGTATTGGACAGGGCCGACAGCCCCAGCATTTT.

The CDR3 DNA follows: TGCGCCAGCAGCCAACGGGACTACTCTAACGATGAGCAGTTCTTC. It translates to CASSQRDYSNDEQFF. The chain carries TRBV4-3 and TRBJ2-1; 7 bases agree with TRBD2. The CDR3 runs 15 residues. Germline V gives CDR1 LGHNA, CDR2 YSLEER. The V segment lost 2 bases and the J segment 8 bases; nucleotides outside the gene matches: 9.

The chain recombines TRBV12-5 with TRBJ1-6; D is undetermined. The CDR3 is 15 residues long. V lost 5 bases, J lost 0 bases, and 8 bases lay in between. Germline V gene sequence: CDR1 LGHNT, CDR2 FRNRAP. The CDR3 region is CASGPGSSYNSPLHF. CDR3 sequence (DNA): TGTGCTAGTGGTCCAGGCAGCTCCTATAATTCACCCCTCCACTTT.

Remarks on this clone: The same CDR3 also results from other DNA sequences found in this sample. The chain uses TRBV29-1 and TRBJ1-2, with 9 bases identical to TRBD1. J lost 3 bases, V lost 4 bases, and 3 bases had no gene match. CDR3 length: 13 residues. Germline assignment: CDR1 SQVTM and CDR2 ANQGSEA. The CDR3 region has the DNA TGCAGCGTTGGGGGACAGGGTGACTATGGCTACACCTTC. This sequence encodes CSVGGQGDYGYTF.

The chain is built from TRBV19 and TRBJ2-7, with a weak D call TRBD2 (5 bases). Germline V gene sequence: CDR1 LNHDA, CDR2 SQIVND (reference sequence). The V end lost 5 bases, the J end lost 3 bases, and 11 bases lay between the germline ends. The CDR3 loop spans 13 amino acids. The CDR3 coding sequence is TGTGCCAGTAGTCCCCGCGAGGGCTACGAGCAGTACTTC. As protein: CASSPREGYEQYF.

The CDR3 DNA is TGTGCCAGCAGCCCTGACGCGGCGAGTAATTCACCCCTCCACTTT. Its translation: CASSPDAASNSPLHF. The chain uses TRBV5-4 and TRBJ1-6; D is unresolved. CDR1 and CDR2 from the germline V gene are SGHNT and YYREEE (reference sequence). The CDR3 runs to 15 residues. The ends were cut back, 4 bases at V and 6 bases at J, with 14 bases in the middle.

The chain links TRBV24-1 to TRBJ1-1, with TRBD1 matching 9 bases. There are 15 residues in the CDR3. CDR1 and CDR2 from the germline V gene are KGHDR and SFDVKD. V lost 4 bases to trimming and J lost 7 bases; unmatched junction nucleotides: 9. In nucleotides, the CDR3 is TGTGCCACCAGTGAATCCGGGACAGGGAAGGGTGAAGCTTTCTTT. Protein product: CATSESGTGKGEAFF.

The chain combines TRBV3-1 (or the pseudogene TRBV3-2) with TRBJ2-1; the match to TRBD1 covers 7 bases. J gave up 9 bases and V 2 bases, and 4 bases lay outside the gene matches. The germline V gene has CDR1 LGHDT and CDR2 YNNKEL (reference sequence). The CDR3 extends over 13 amino acids. CDR3 sequence reads: CASSQWTGTEQFF. DNA of the CDR3: TGTGCCAGCAGCCAATGGACAGGAACTGAGCAGTTCTTC.

This chain joins TRBV7-2 and TRBJ2-1; D is possibly TRBD1 (5 bases). The CDR3 loop spans 16 amino acids. V was trimmed by 0 bases and J by 0 bases, leaving 9 bases between them. Germline CDR1 reads SGHTA; CDR2 reads FQGNSA. The CDR3: CASSLAGPLSYNEQFF. The CDR3 DNA reads TGTGCCAGCAGCTTAGCGGGGCCGCTCTCCTACAATGAGCAGTTCTTC.